The clone carrying this TCR beta chain was recorded at least ten times. The antigen is not known. MiXCR, applied by TCRdb to the RACE reads, yields one record per CDR3 protein. This table has around 380,000 distinct CDR3 sequences, roughly 6% appearing once. In germline, CDR1 is MNHNY, CDR2 SVGAGI (reference sequence). Trimming removed 6 bases at V and 6 bases at J, with 23 bases between. This CDR3 is built from 16 residues. Noted time point: pre-sensitization, week 0. As to treatment: therapeutic diphenylcyclopropenone sensitization with weekly scalp DPC. Patches went on only after blood had been drawn each time. Whole blood that had not been fractionated was the source of extracted total RNA. The data were taken from a study of human T cells and chemical hapten exposure. Study-wide background: Patients additionally received therapeutic doses of diphenylcyclopropenone on the scalp once a week, and this continued throughout the approximately 23-week study.

Study-wide points: Expanded TCRs formed significantly more large CDR3 similarity clusters than controls.

This specimen was whole blood, taken in connection with sensitization to the hapten diphenylcyclopropenone (DPC). This chain uses TRBV6-6 with TRBJ1-2; tentative D call: TRBD1 (5 bases). The TCR comes from a young woman with alopecia areata. Some clones in this sample may be carry-over from other donors' samples. The CDR3 spells CASRVTGRGGRDGYTF. The CDR3 nucleotides read TGTGCCAGCAGGGTTACAGGTCGTGGAGGGCGGGATGGCTACACCTTC.